This T cell receptor (beta chain) appears in the sequencing data of a study of blood T cell repertoires in COVID-19. The protocol was immunoSEQ multiplex PCR, while the TCRdb copy is restricted to in-frame clones and leaves out a portion. This table has 200,000 to 250,000 clones, roughly nine tenths appearing once. Cohort placement rested on clinical history that participants reported themselves. The CDR3 sequence is 17 residues long. Per the germline V gene, CDR1 is SGHNT and CDR2 is YENEEA. V lost 4 bases and J 3 bases, leaving 19 bases between the germline ends. The chain recombines TRBV11-3 with TRBJ2-1; a weak D match, TRBD2 (5 bases). The sequencing input was PBMCs or T cells enriched from blood (not recorded which). This TCR was recovered from a woman in her 50s in a cohort exposed to, infected with or recovered from COVID-19 (not recorded which). CDR3 amino acids: CASSSSAGVTNYNEQFF. CDR3 coding DNA: TGTGCCAGCAGCTCATCGGCCGGGGTGACAAACTACAATGAGCAGTTCTTC.